This paragraph covers one T cell receptor (beta chain) sequence. The CDR3 sequence is 14 residues long. Germline V lookup: CDR1 SNHLY, CDR2 FYNNEI. J lost 8 bases, V lost 6 bases, and 5 bases had no gene match. This entry is derived from a study of blood T cell repertoires in COVID-19. About the research overall: The United States, Italy and Spain were the sources of the acute and convalescent COVID-19 samples. Sample material is recorded as cDNA or gDNA derived from T cells, B-cell-depleted T cells, or PBMCs.

The method was immunoSEQ multiplex PCR; TCRdb's version includes in-frame clones alone and lacks a portion of them. In the table there are hundreds of thousands of clones, almost 90% of which are singletons. Recruitment covered under 25 US areas and drew participants whose ages spanned 18 to 89 years. Each participant's cohort was designated according to participant-reported clinical history. This sequence joins TRBV2 and TRBJ2-3, with 13 bases fitting TRBD2. The sample was PBMCs or T cells enriched from blood (not recorded which). The source of this sequence is a woman aged 45 to 65 with acute COVID-19. For the CDR3, the DNA is TGTGCCAGCAGGGGGACTAGCGGGAACCGTACGCAGTATTTT. It yields the protein CASRGTSGNRTQYF.